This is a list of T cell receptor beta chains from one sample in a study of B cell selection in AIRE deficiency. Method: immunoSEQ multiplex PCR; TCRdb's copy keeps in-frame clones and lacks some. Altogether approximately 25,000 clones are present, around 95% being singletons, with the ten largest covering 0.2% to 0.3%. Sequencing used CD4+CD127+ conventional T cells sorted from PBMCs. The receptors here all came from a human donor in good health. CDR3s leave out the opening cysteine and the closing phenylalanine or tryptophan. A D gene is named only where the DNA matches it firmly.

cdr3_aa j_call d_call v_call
ASSSGAFYEQY TRBJ2-7 - TRBV5-5
ASSYSYGSRETQY TRBJ2-5 - TRBV6-6
ASSPWTGQTGELF TRBJ2-2 TRBD1 TRBV7-9
SVENREGEQY TRBJ2-7 - TRBV29-1
ASSPQSGRLE TRBJ1-4 - TRBV7-9
ASSMTGDNTEAF TRBJ1-1 TRBD1 TRBV19
ASSLGTEEGANYGYT TRBJ1-2 TRBD1 TRBV28
ASSIDRAKGVEQY TRBJ2-7 TRBD1 TRBV11-2
ASSEAELSTGELF TRBJ2-2 - TRBV2
ASSQDRQGVNEKLF TRBJ1-4 TRBD1 TRBV4-2
ASSLGQGATEAF TRBJ1-1 TRBD1 TRBV7-2
ASSVLSNTGELF TRBJ2-2 - TRBV9
ASSLGPPLAGGPTGELF TRBJ2-2 TRBD2 TRBV7-2
ASSQAGTADETQY TRBJ2-5 - TRBV14
ASSYRTATDTQY TRBJ2-3 - TRBV6-5
ASGQNSYNEQF TRBJ2-1 - TRBV12-5
ASNTPRGDTQY TRBJ2-3 - TRBV7-9
ASSVEDRGGVRKTQY TRBJ2-5 TRBD2 TRBV9
ASSLRLAGVSTDTQY TRBJ2-3 TRBD2 TRBV7-2
ASSYSMGVGTQY TRBJ2-5 - TRBV6-5
ASSADGFSYNEQF TRBJ2-1 - TRBV5-1
ASSLNGVGGYT TRBJ1-2 - TRBV7-2
ASSRDRNNSPLH TRBJ1-6 TRBD1 TRBV5-6
AITETGPSLLSGANVLT TRBJ2-6 TRBD1 TRBV10-3
ASSSGTSGWSTDTQY TRBJ2-3 TRBD2 TRBV7-6
ASRGGSYTDTQY TRBJ2-3 - TRBV6-4
ASSDSTGNSIRVYAYEQY TRBJ2-7 - TRBV10-1
SVKTSKGLETQY TRBJ2-5 - TRBV29-1
AWSRTGNEQY TRBJ2-7 TRBD1 TRBV30
ASSKDSDSGNTIY TRBJ1-3 - TRBV5-1
ASSYPPLTVPQETQY TRBJ2-5 - TRBV6-7
ASSYTRASSYEQY TRBJ2-7 - TRBV11-2
ATAFRDDEQF TRBJ2-1 - TRBV5-1
ASSLVRLRFVSYNEQF TRBJ2-1 - TRBV7-9
ATSGQPNQPQH TRBJ1-5 TRBD1 TRBV19
ASSSGQINEKLF TRBJ1-4 - TRBV5-8
SSRTSFDSEQF TRBJ2-1 TRBD2 TRBV29-1
ASSKGRDPWGEAF TRBJ1-1 - TRBV27
SACSDRASYEQY TRBJ2-7 TRBD1 TRBV29-1
ASSARNWVNEQF TRBJ2-1 - TRBV7-2
ASSSRSDSGANVLT TRBJ2-6 - TRBV5-4
AIGSGGGTGVSYEQY TRBJ2-7 TRBD2 TRBV10-3
ASSYSQGGTYEQY TRBJ2-7 - TRBV5-1
ASRAGGNYGYT TRBJ1-2 - TRBV6-5
SVAGGTASTDTQY TRBJ2-3 TRBD2 TRBV29-1
ASSASGTSGNNEQF TRBJ2-1 TRBD2 TRBV11-3
ASSMDSSGNTIY TRBJ1-3 - TRBV19
ASSYSRGFSYGYT TRBJ1-2 - TRBV6-5
ASSSRSGLAGGNSEQY TRBJ2-7 TRBD2 TRBV7-9
ASSQHLGTEAF TRBJ1-1 - TRBV23-1
ASSFQREGTQF TRBJ2-1 TRBD2 TRBV13
AWSYGRSSRGTIY TRBJ1-3 - TRBV30
ASSFRGRAGSEQF TRBJ2-1 - TRBV27
ASSLVNRGDYGYT TRBJ1-2 TRBD1 TRBV7-9
ASRFGGPTLITDTQY TRBJ2-3 - TRBV12-2
ANSASVSYEQY TRBJ2-7 - TRBV10-3
ASSERQGGLYGYT TRBJ1-2 TRBD1 TRBV6-1